Listed below are T cell receptor beta chains from one sample, sequenced in a study of blood T cell repertoires in COVID-19. Clones were sequenced by immunoSEQ multiplex PCR, and TCRdb holds only the in-frame ones, with some missing. This sample has about 160,000 clones, with about 85% found just once. The specimen was peripheral blood. The source is a woman in her sixties with COVID-19, enrolled during active disease. The CDR3 runs from the conserved cysteine through the conserved F or W.

j_call,v_call,cdr3_aa
TRBJ1-1,TRBV27,CASRRAAEAFF
TRBJ1-1,TRBV12-3/TRBV12-4,CASSFNMATEAFF
TRBJ1-2,TRBV18,CASSPWTGSNYGYTF
TRBJ2-2,TRBV27,CASSFRLAVNTGELFF
TRBJ1-2,TRBV6-5,CASSQYGGTSLGYTF
TRBJ2-3,TRBV5-1,CASSPGASVSTDTQYF
TRBJ1-5,TRBV4-1,CASSQGGGNSNQPQHF
TRBJ1-2,TRBV13,CASSFGRNGYTF
TRBJ1-2,TRBV25-1,CASSEWGTASNYGYTF
TRBJ1-4,TRBV5-1,CASSGQGTNEKLFF
TRBJ1-2,TRBV5-1,CASSFAGYGYTF
TRBJ1-2,TRBV24-1,CATSDLTSYGYTF
TRBJ1-1,TRBV6-2/TRBV6-3,CASSSTAMNTEAFF
TRBJ2-7,TRBV7-9,CASSLAGLTSYEQYF
TRBJ1-6,TRBV19,CASSSNRYNSPLHF
TRBJ2-3,TRBV7-2,CASSPGDRARADTQYF
TRBJ2-4,TRBV2,CASSERRGQKNIQYF
TRBJ1-1,TRBV9,CASSVGSGEWTEAFF
TRBJ2-6,TRBV18,CASSDRTGPGANVLTF
TRBJ1-2,TRBV6-5,CASSYAAGTANYGYTF
TRBJ1-2,TRBV2,CASNIPGQENYGYTF
TRBJ1-6,TRBV19,CASSIGQGGYNSPLHF
TRBJ2-5,TRBV14,CASSQHGRGARETQYF
TRBJ2-7,TRBV7-8,CASSLRGFYEQYF
TRBJ1-3,TRBV5-1,CASSGTGSLSGNTIYF
TRBJ1-4,TRBV3-1/TRBV3-2,CASSQGTLGRNEKLFF
TRBJ1-5,TRBV5-5,CASSLEGAFGNQPQHF
TRBJ2-2,TRBV15,CATSRDAGANTGELFF
TRBJ1-2,TRBV3-1/TRBV3-2,CASSPDRKGNGYTF
TRBJ1-1,TRBV7-9,CASSSSPITGTNTEAFF
TRBJ1-5,TRBV6-1,CASSEYRGTGSLGGQPQHF
TRBJ2-3,TRBV24-1,CATSDTGAGTDTQYF
TRBJ2-1,TRBV7-2,CASSPPQRGSYNEQFF
TRBJ1-6,TRBV7-3,CASSLTGRGTASNSPLHF
TRBJ2-1,TRBV16,CASSQGAGGPDEQFF
TRBJ2-5,TRBV4-2,CASSVTSGGQETQYF
TRBJ2-3,TRBV15,CATSAGTTDTQYF
TRBJ1-4,TRBV6-5,CASRAPGEAELFF
TRBJ1-5,TRBV5-8,CASSQLGVYSNQPQHF
TRBJ1-1,TRBV12-3/TRBV12-4,CASDRGGPTEAFF
TRBJ1-6,TRBV28,CASSFEGRGLRSPLHF
TRBJ2-7,TRBV3-1/TRBV3-2,CASSRPDRGIYEQYF
TRBJ2-7,TRBV12-3/TRBV12-4,CASSFGGNEQYF
TRBJ1-3,TRBV7-2,CASSLASLGNTIYF
TRBJ1-2,TRBV15,CATSRVERGNYGYTF
TRBJ1-1,TRBV5-4,CASGMRTGNTEAFF
TRBJ2-1,TRBV5-1,CASGNPSGRSSEQFF
TRBJ2-7,TRBV18,CASSTAGGAGTYEQYF
TRBJ1-3,TRBV18,CASSFATGAAGNTIYF
TRBJ2-7,TRBV2,CASSDRGYSYEQYF
TRBJ1-5,TRBV13,CASSLGEAGRQHF
TRBJ2-2,TRBV7-3,CASSLPSGRATGELFF